The 24 T cell receptor beta chains below all came from one sample that was sequenced in a study of T-cell reconstitution after alpha-beta-depleted transplantation in children. A library of TCRbeta sequences, prepared with unique molecular identifiers, was generated. TCRdb recomputed calls from the PCR reads with MiXCR, one row per CDR3 protein. Of hundreds of thousands of distinct CDR3 sequences listed, about a sixth are singletons. The sequencing used PBMCs, mostly from graft donor cells, collected 360 days after TCRalphabeta/CD19-depleted stem cell transplant. These receptor sequences come from a male patient aged 2-15 years who had a stem cell transplant for acute lymphoblastic leukemia, so the T cells may come from the graft donor.

This clonotype occurred a few times. The chain uses TRBV4-3 and TRBJ2-3, with D possibly being TRBD2 (6 bases). The CDR3 consists of 16 residues. Between the trimmed V and J ends, which lost 0 bases and 1 base, there was a span of 11 bases. Germline V gene lookup returns CDR1 LGHNA and CDR2 YSLEER. The CDR3 protein is CASSQDVAGRTDTQYF. The CDR3 nucleotides read TGCGCCAGCAGCCAAGACGTCGCGGGGCGCACAGATACGCAGTATTTT.

The J gene is TRBJ1-1, the V gene TRBV11-2; tentatively, D is TRBD1 (5 bases). Germline V lookup: CDR1 SGHAT, CDR2 FQNNGV. This CDR3 comprises 16 residues. Trimming took off 1 base at V and 3 bases at J, with 15 bases between the two ends. The CDR3 DNA is TGTGCCAGCAGCTTAGGGAGATCAGGCAGGGACACTGAAGCTTTCTTT. Translating gives CASSLGRSGRDTEAFF.

V gene TRBV10-3 combines with J gene TRBJ1-1; D is possibly TRBD1 (6 bases). The CDR3 has 15 amino acids. V gave up 6 bases and J gave up 2 bases, with 16 bases separating them. Germline CDR1 and CDR2: ENHRY and SYGVKD. CDR3 in amino acids: CAIRYAGTQNTEAFF. The CDR3 nucleotides read TGTGCCATCAGATACGCCGGGACACAAAACACTGAAGCTTTCTTT.

V is TRBV2 and J is TRBJ1-4, with 7 bases aligning to TRBD1. The germline gives CDR1 SNHLY, CDR2 FYNNEI. V dropped 8 bases and J dropped 7; count of bases not matched to a gene: 7. The CDR3 totals 13 residues. This CDR3 is CASYRGAGEKLFF. Here the CDR3 DNA reads TGTGCCAGCTACAGGGGCGCTGGTGAAAAACTGTTTTTT.

This chain links TRBV30 with TRBJ1-3; the D is unclear. The CDR3 extends over 13 amino acids. V lost 1 base and J lost 7, with 11 bases in between. Per germline, CDR1 GTSNPN and CDR2 SVGIG (reference sequence). This CDR3 is CAWSDLIVNTIYF. CDR3 in DNA: TGTGCCTGGAGTGACCTCATCGTGAACACCATATATTTT.

The chain uses TRBV4-3 and TRBJ2-5; 8 nucleotides align to TRBD2. The CDR3 consists of 18 residues. From germline, CDR1 is LGHNA and CDR2 YSLEER. The V gene end was trimmed by 0 bases and the J gene end by 3 bases; junction bases not matched to a gene: 12. CDR3 DNA: TGCGCCAGCAGCCAAGAAATGAGAGGACTAGCAGGGGAAGAGACCCAGTACTTC. Translated: CASSQEMRGLAGEETQYF.

The V call is TRBV2, the J call TRBJ2-7; TRBD1 is a possible D gene (6 bases). Per the germline V gene, CDR1 is SNHLY and CDR2 is FYNNEI. There are 14 residues in the CDR3. The V end lost 2 bases, the J end lost 2 bases, and 10 bases lay between the germline ends. CDR3 nucleotides: TGTGCCAGCAGTGAAAGGACAGTCCCCTACGAGCAGTACTTC. Translated: CASSERTVPYEQYF.

A remark on this clonotype: This CDR3 fails to terminate in the conserved phenylalanine or tryptophan, so it likely reflects a read error. The chain recombines TRBV29-1 with TRBJ1-5, with D perhaps matching TRBD1 (6 bases). Trimming took 7 bases from V and 3 from J, leaving 10 bases between them. This CDR3 has 12 residues. Germline CDR1 reads SQVTM; CDR2 reads ANQGSEA. CDR3 bases: TGCAGCGCCCGGGACAACAATCAGCCCCAGCATTGT. Protein sequence: CSARDNNQPQHC.

The chain is built from TRBV7-2 and TRBJ1-2; D possibly corresponds to TRBD1 (6 bases). The CDR3 is 12 amino acids. Germline values: CDR1 SGHTA, CDR2 FQGNSA. V lost 5 bases and J lost 6, with 10 bases in between. DNA of the CDR3: TGTGCCAGCAGCCGGACAGAGCATGGCTACACCTTC. Its translation: CASSRTEHGYTF.

The chain carries TRBV20-1 and TRBJ2-7, with 7 bases matching TRBD1. CDR1 is DFQATT, CDR2 SNEGSKA, per germline (reference sequence). The junction had 13 bases not matched to a gene; V was cut back by 3 bases and J by 2 bases. CDR3 length: 16 amino acids. This CDR3 reads CSASYPDRVYTYEQYF. CDR3 bases: TGCAGTGCTAGTTATCCTGACAGGGTGTATACCTACGAGCAGTACTTC.

This rearrangement joins TRBV12-3 or TRBV12-4 to TRBJ2-2; D uncertain. The CDR3 loop spans 12 amino acids. The V end was cut by 3 bases, the J end by 11 bases, with 10 bases between. As DNA, the CDR3 is TGTGCCAGCAGTTTCGGAAGGGCCGAGCTGTTTTTT. Residues: CASSFGRAELFF.

This clonotype turned up a few times. In DNA form, the CDR3 reads TGTGCCAGCAGCCACGGGACAGGGAATGGCTACACCTTC. The encoded protein is CASSHGTGNGYTF. The chain joins TRBV11-2 to TRBJ1-2, with 9 positions matching TRBD1. CDR1 and CDR2 (germline): SGHAT, FQNNGV. J lost 6 bases, V lost 5 bases, and 4 bases had no gene match. The CDR3 covers 13 residues.

This clonotype was observed a handful of times. The chain combines TRBV7-9 with TRBJ1-1; D gene unclear. The V gene lost 2 bases and the J gene lost 1 base, with 8 bases spanning the gap. This CDR3 has 14 amino acids. Per the germline V gene, CDR1 is SEHNR and CDR2 is FQNEAQ (reference sequence). Here the CDR3 reads CASSLYASNTEAFF. The CDR3, as DNA: TGTGCCAGCAGCTTATACGCGTCGAACACTGAAGCTTTCTTT.

The V call is TRBV6-1, the J call TRBJ1-4, with D uncertain. Germline V gene lookup returns CDR1 MNHNS and CDR2 SASEGT. The CDR3 loop spans 12 amino acids. V gave up 6 bases and J gave up 8 bases, with 10 bases separating them. In nucleotides, the CDR3 is TGTGCCAGCAGGAACCGTAGGGAAAAACTGTTTTTT. This codes for CASRNRREKLFF.

The V and J genes are TRBV5-4 and TRBJ2-3, with 9 bases lining up with TRBD2. The CDR3 consists of 16 residues. CDR1 is SGHNT, CDR2 YYREEE, per germline (reference sequence). V dropped 1 base and J dropped 2; count of bases not matched to a gene: 5. The CDR3 loop reads CASSLSGTSNTDTQYF. The CDR3 nucleotides read TGTGCCAGCAGCTTGTCTGGGACTAGCAACACAGATACGCAGTATTTT.

The rearrangement links TRBV12-3 or TRBV12-4 to TRBJ1-3; D is ambiguous. The CDR3 covers 12 residues. The V end was cut by 1 base, the J end by 3 bases, with 1 base between. Here the CDR3 DNA reads TGTGCCAGCAGTTTAGGTGGAAACACCATATATTTT. Its protein product is CASSLGGNTIYF.

DNA for the CDR3: TGTGCCAGCAGCTCTATAACGACAGGGTCCGGGGAGCTGTTTTTT. Its translation: CASSSITTGSGELFF. The chain employs TRBV11-3 and TRBJ2-2, with 7 bases that match TRBD1. CDR1 is SGHNT, CDR2 YENEEA, per germline. V was pared by 4 bases and J by 6 bases, with 8 bases of the junction left unmatched. The CDR3 has 15 residues.

This clonotype has more than one count but fewer than ten. The CDR3: CASSIGLGQVVEQFF. CDR3 sequence (DNA): TGTGCCAGCAGTATAGGGCTCGGACAGGTGGTTGAGCAGTTCTTC. The chain combines TRBV12-3 or TRBV12-4 with TRBJ2-1; 7 bases align to TRBD1. This CDR3 is built from 15 residues. V lost 5 bases and J lost 9; bases outside the gene matches: 13.

The chain is built from TRBV12-3 or TRBV12-4 and TRBJ2-4; D is possibly TRBD1 or TRBD2 (5 bases each). Between the trimmed V and J ends, which lost 3 bases and 0 bases, there was a span of 15 bases. This CDR3 has 17 amino acids. CDR3 coding DNA: TGTGCCAGCAGTTTCCCGGTGGGGGTGCCAGCCAAAAACATTCAGTACTTC. Protein: CASSFPVGVPAKNIQYF.

This clonotype appeared a single time. This chain links TRBV11-2 with TRBJ2-7; TRBD1 aligns across 8 bases. The V and J ends lost 6 bases and 1 base, in that order; junction bases with no gene match: 5. CDR1 and CDR2 from the germline V gene are SGHAT and FQNNGV. The CDR3 spans 14 residues. CDR3 sequence reads: CASRLGQGSYEQYF. The CDR3 DNA reads TGTGCCAGCAGACTCGGACAGGGTTCCTACGAGCAGTACTTC.

This clonotype was observed a few times. Because the CDR3's place on the DNA is in doubt, the DNA is left out and the CDR3 is given as listed by TCRdb. The rearrangement links TRBV27 to TRBJ2-3. The CDR3 is 14 residues long, counting both termini. Germline V gene sequence: CDR1 MNHEY, CDR2 SMNVEV (reference sequence). The chain's CDR3 is CASSTSGSIRSQYF.

This clonotype has ten or more counts. The chain recombines TRBV18 with TRBJ2-7; 7 bases agree with TRBD2. The CDR3 is 16 amino acids. Germline V gene data show CDR1 as KGHSH and CDR2 as LQKENI. J gave up 0 bases and V 3 bases, and 8 bases lay outside the gene matches. The CDR3 DNA follows: TGTGCCAGCTCACCGCCAACTAGCGAGAGCTCCTACGAGCAGTACTTC. The encoded protein is CASSPPTSESSYEQYF.

This clonotype came up a few times. The chain couples TRBV12-3 or TRBV12-4 to TRBJ1-6, with a tentative D call TRBD1 (6 bases). CDR3 size: 14 residues. Trimming cost V 2 bases and J 8 bases, with 10 bases left between them. The CDR3 spells CASSLSGVYSPLHF. The CDR3 DNA reads as TGTGCCAGCAGTTTATCAGGGGTTTATTCACCCCTCCACTTT.

The chain is built from TRBV5-1 and TRBJ2-5, with D possibly TRBD1 on 6 matching bases. The V gene's germline CDR1 is SGHRS and CDR2 YFSETQ. The CDR3 consists of 16 residues. V was shortened by 0 bases and J by 3 bases, with 15 bases between the two germline ends. The CDR3 reads CASSLDGTPTEETQYF. The CDR3 DNA follows: TGCGCCAGCAGCTTGGATGGGACACCAACCGAAGAGACCCAGTACTTC.